This T cell receptor (beta chain) was identified during a study of cytomegalovirus exposure and HLA in healthy donors. Concerning this clone itself: What it recognizes is unknown.

The PCR contained 60 Vbeta and 13 Jbeta primers. Repertoires were generated with immunoSEQ multiplex PCR, while TCRdb's copy carries only in-frame clones and drops some. The profile covers roughly 100,000 clones, with approximately 70% appearing a single time and around 3.5% taken by the ten largest. General study findings and limits: It was reportedly the case that the classifier diagnosed cytomegalovirus status with high specificity and sensitivity.

The length of the CDR3 is 14 residues. Germline values: CDR1 SGHTA, CDR2 FQGNSA. V lost 4 bases and J lost 6, with 14 bases in between. Sequencing was done on a sample of PBMCs. The chain uses TRBV7-2 and TRBJ2-3; possibly TRBD2 for D (6 bases). The sequence came from a woman in her forties or fifties in good health and CMV-seronegative. DNA for the CDR3: TGTGCCAGCAGCTCGGGGACTTCAGGGGATACGCAGTATTTT. It yields the protein CASSSGTSGDTQYF.